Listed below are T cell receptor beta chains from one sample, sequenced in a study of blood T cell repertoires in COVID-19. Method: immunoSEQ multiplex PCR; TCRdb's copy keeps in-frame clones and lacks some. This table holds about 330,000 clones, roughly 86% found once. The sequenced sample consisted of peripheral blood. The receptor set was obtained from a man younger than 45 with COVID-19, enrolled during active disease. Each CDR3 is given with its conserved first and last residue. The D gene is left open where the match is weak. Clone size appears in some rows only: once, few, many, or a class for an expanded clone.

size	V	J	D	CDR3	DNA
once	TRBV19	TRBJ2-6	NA	CASRDTLYSGANVLTF	TGTGCCAGTAGGGACACCCTCTACTCTGGGGCCAACGTCCTGACTTTC
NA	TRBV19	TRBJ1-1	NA	CASRLGLFPNTEAFF	TGTGCCAGTAGGTTAGGACTGTTTCCGAACACTGAAGCTTTCTTT
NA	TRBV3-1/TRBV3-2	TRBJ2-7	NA	CASSILGQPYEQYF	TGTGCCAGCAGCATCTTAGGACAACCCTACGAGCAGTACTTC
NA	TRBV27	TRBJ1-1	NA	CASSLGGTLKPFF	TGTGCCAGCAGTCTGGGGGGGACACTGAAGCCTTTCTTT
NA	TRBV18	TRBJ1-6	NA	CASSPDWTEKLPLHF	TGTGCCAGCTCACCCGATTGGACAGAAAAGCTACCCCTCCACTTT
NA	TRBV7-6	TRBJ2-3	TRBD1	CASSLAGTGLADTQYF	TGTGCCAGCAGCTTAGCGGGGACAGGGTTGGCAGATACGCAGTATTTT
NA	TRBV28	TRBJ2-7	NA	CASTIGGAFYEQYF	TGTGCCAGCACCATCGGAGGGGCATTCTACGAGCAGTACTTC
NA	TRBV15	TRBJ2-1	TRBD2	CATSRGLAYNEQFF	TGTGCCACCAGCAGGGGACTAGCCTACAATGAGCAGTTCTTC
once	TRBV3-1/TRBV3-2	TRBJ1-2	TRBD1	CASSQVQGAGGYTF	TGTGCCAGCAGCCAAGTACAGGGGGCGGGGGGCTACACCTTC
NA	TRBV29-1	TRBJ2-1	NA	CSVVVTSEQFF	TGCAGCGTTGTTGTCACATCGGAGCAGTTCTTC
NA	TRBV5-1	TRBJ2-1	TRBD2	CASSFGLGGDEQFF	TGCGCCAGCAGCTTCGGACTAGGTGGGGATGAGCAGTTCTTC
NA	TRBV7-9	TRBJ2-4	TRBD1	CASSPGQNPRYF	TGTGCCAGCAGCCCGGGACAGAACCCCAGGTACTTC
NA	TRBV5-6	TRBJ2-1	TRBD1	CASSLEIGSGTVYNEQFF	TGTGCCAGCAGCTTGGAAATAGGTTCCGGGACAGTCTACAATGAGCAGTTCTTC
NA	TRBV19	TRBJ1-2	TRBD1	CASQHRGRGNYGYTF	TGTGCCAGTCAGCACAGGGGGCGAGGTAACTATGGCTACACCTTC
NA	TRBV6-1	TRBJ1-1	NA	CASSEGSGWVTEAFF	TGTGCCAGCAGTGAAGGGTCAGGGTGGGTCACTGAAGCTTTCTTT
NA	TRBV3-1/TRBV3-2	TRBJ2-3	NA	CASSPGDSTQYF	TGTGCCAGCAGCCCGGGGGACAGTACGCAGTATTTT
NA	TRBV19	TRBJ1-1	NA	CASSITGNTEAFF	TGTGCCAGTAGTATCACGGGGAACACTGAAGCTTTCTTT
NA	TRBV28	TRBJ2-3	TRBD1	CASSPGTGVDTQYF	TGTGCCAGCAGCCCCGGGACAGGGGTAGATACGCAGTATTTT
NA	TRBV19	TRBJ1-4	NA	CASSNPGAPNEKLFF	TGTGCCAGTAGTAACCCGGGAGCACCTAATGAAAAACTGTTTTTT